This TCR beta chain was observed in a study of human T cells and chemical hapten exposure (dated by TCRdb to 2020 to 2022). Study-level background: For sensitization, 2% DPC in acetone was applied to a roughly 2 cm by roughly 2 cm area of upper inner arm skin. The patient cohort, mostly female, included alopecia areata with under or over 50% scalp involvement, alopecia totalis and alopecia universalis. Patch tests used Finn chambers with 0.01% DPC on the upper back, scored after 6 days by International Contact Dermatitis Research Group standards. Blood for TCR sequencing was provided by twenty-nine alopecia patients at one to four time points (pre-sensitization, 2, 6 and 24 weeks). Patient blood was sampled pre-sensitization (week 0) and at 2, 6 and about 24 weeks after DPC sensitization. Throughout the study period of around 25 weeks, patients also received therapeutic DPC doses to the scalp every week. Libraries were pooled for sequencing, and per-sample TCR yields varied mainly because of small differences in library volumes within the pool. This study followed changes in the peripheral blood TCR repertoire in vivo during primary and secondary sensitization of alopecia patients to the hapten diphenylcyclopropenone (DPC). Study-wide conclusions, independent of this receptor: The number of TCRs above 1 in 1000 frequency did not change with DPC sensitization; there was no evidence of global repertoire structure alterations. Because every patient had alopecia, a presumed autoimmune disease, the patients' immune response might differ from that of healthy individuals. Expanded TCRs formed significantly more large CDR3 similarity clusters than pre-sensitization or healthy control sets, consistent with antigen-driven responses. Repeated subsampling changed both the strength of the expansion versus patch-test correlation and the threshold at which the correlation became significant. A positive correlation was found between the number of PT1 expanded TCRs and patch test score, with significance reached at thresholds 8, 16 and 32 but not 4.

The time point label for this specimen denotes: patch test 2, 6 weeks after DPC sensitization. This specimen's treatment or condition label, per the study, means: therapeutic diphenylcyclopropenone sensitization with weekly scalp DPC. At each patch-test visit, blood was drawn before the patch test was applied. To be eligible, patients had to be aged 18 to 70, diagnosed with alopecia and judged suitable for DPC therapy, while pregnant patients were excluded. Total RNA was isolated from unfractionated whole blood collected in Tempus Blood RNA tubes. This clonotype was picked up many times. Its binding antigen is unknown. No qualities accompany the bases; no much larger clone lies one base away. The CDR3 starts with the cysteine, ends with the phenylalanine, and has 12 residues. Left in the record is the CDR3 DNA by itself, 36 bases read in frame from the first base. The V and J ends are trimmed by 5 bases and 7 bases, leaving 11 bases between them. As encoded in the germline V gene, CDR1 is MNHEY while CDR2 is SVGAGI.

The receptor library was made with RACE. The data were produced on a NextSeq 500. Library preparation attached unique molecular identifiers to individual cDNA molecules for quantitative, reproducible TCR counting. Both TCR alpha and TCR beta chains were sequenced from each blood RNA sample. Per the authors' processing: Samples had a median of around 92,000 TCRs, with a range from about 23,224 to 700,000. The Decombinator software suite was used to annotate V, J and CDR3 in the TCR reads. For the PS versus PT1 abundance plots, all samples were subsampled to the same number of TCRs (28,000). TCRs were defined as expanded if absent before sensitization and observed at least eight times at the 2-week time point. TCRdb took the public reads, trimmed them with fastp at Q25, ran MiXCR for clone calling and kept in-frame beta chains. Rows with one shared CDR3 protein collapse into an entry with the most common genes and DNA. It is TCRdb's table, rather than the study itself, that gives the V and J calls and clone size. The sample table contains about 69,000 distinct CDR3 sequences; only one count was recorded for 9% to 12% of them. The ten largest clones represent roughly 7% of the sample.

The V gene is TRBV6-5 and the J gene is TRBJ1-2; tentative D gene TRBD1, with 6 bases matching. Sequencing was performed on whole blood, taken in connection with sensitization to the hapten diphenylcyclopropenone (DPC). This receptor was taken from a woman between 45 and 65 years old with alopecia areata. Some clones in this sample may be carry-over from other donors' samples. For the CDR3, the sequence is CASSTTGSGYTF. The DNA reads TGTGCCAGCAGTACTACAGGGTCTGGCTACACCTTC.